One and the same sample provided the 12 T cell receptor beta chains below, sequenced in a study of blood T cell repertoires in COVID-19. This table comes from immunoSEQ multiplex PCR, and its TCRdb copy is limited to in-frame clones, with some not included. The table lists around 310,000 clones, over 85% of them singletons. The sample was PBMCs or T cells enriched from blood (not recorded which). The receptors derive from a woman aged 25 to 39 who had recovered from COVID-19.

This chain connects TRBV15 to TRBJ2-1; 9 nucleotides match TRBD2. Unmatched junction bases numbered 19, after V lost 4 bases and J lost 6 bases. The CDR3 has 19 amino acids. The germline CDR1 and CDR2 sequences are LNHNV and YYDKDF (reference sequence). The CDR3 DNA reads as TGTGCCACCAGCACACGCCCGGGACTAGCCGGGGGGGGTGGCAATGAGCAGTTCTTC. Protein product: CATSTRPGLAGGGGNEQFF.

The CDR3, as DNA: TGTGCCAGCAGCGTAGGGCTAGCGGTAAACTACGAGCAGTACTTC. Residues: CASSVGLAVNYEQYF. The rearrangement joins TRBV9 to TRBJ2-7; TRBD2 agrees at 7 bases. V shed 0 bases, J shed 3 bases, and the junction held 6 bases outside the gene matches. CDR1 is SGDLS, CDR2 YYNGEE, per germline. This CDR3 has 15 amino acids.

This chain links TRBV9 with TRBJ2-7; possible D gene TRBD1, 6 bases. Trimming removed 0 bases at V and 3 bases at J, with 13 bases between. The CDR3 extends over 15 amino acids. Germline V gives CDR1 SGDLS, CDR2 YYNGEE. The CDR3 DNA reads as TGTGCCAGCAGCGTAGACGGGACACCAAGCTACGAGCAGTACTTC. This codes for CASSVDGTPSYEQYF.

The rearrangement links TRBV6-5 to TRBJ1-3, with TRBD1 as a possible D gene (6 bases). The CDR3 consists of 15 residues. Trimming took 8 bases from V and 5 from J, leaving 19 bases between them. Germline-derived CDR1 and CDR2 are MNHEY and SVGAGI. CDR3 sequence: CASRSGGSKRNTIYF. As DNA, the CDR3 is TGTGCCAGCCGCTCGGGGGGCTCGAAAAGAAACACCATATATTTT.

This clone showed up just a few times. The chain has TRBV5-4 and TRBJ2-5; 12 bases are a match to TRBD2. The CDR3 runs to 15 residues. Germline V gives CDR1 SGHNT, CDR2 YYREEE (reference sequence). Trimming at V came to 5 bases and at J to 3 bases, leaving 5 bases not matched to a gene. The CDR3 DNA is TGTGCCAGCAGTCGGAGACTAGCGGGAGAAGAGACCCAGTACTTC. Its translation is CASSRRLAGEETQYF. Full variable domain (rest looked up from reference TRBV5-4 and TRBJ2-5): ETGVTQSPTHLIKTRGQQVTLRCSSQSGHNTVSWYQQALGQGPQFIFQYYREEENGRGNFPPRFSGLQFPNYSSELNVNALELDDSALYLCASSRRLAGEETQYFGPGTRLLVL.

The chain has TRBV5-1 and TRBJ2-3; D remains ambiguous. The germline V gene has CDR1 SGHRS and CDR2 YFSETQ. CDR3 length: 14 residues. V shed 4 bases and J shed 2 bases, with 11 bases lying between them. The CDR3: CASSVRPVTDTQYF. The CDR3, as DNA: TGCGCCAGCAGCGTACGTCCGGTCACAGATACGCAGTATTTT.

This clone turned up a few times. This sequence joins TRBV27 and TRBJ2-3, with D possibly being TRBD2 (5 bases). Trimming pared 6 bases from V and 1 base from J, leaving 17 bases between. The CDR3 loop spans 16 amino acids. The germline V gene has CDR1 MNHEY and CDR2 SMNVEV (reference sequence). CDR3 residues: CASRVLGSSGTDTQYF. CDR3 coding DNA: TGTGCCAGCAGAGTTCTGGGGAGTTCGGGCACAGATACGCAGTATTTT.

The gene calls are TRBV5-4 and TRBJ1-2; D gene uncertain. This CDR3 is built from 17 residues. Germline CDR1 reads SGHNT; CDR2 reads YYREEE (reference sequence). With 0 bases removed from V and 5 bases from J, the gap between germline ends came to 20 bases. CDR3 residues: CASSLVSGEWQRYGYTF. CDR3 nucleotide sequence: TGTGCCAGCAGCTTGGTCTCCGGGGAGTGGCAACGGTATGGCTACACCTTC.

This clone is a singleton in its sample. The genes are TRBV28 and TRBJ2-1; possibly TRBD2 for D (5 bases). The CDR3 contains 16 residues. Germline CDR1 reads MDHEN; CDR2 reads SYDVKM. V shed 8 bases and J shed 3 bases, with 20 bases lying between them. The CDR3 DNA follows: TGTGCCAGCGCTACTACTCTAGACTACAACTACAATGAGCAGTTCTTC. Its translation: CASATTLDYNYNEQFF.

This clone was picked up one time. The chain is built from TRBV19 and TRBJ1-2, with 11 bases identical to TRBD1. This CDR3 is 16 amino acids long. V was pared by 5 bases and J by 5 bases, with 10 bases of the junction left unmatched. Germline V lookup: CDR1 LNHDA, CDR2 SQIVND (reference sequence). CDR3 coding DNA: TGTGCCAGTAGTTTCTCAGGACAGGGGGCCGCGTATGGCTACACCTTC. Protein sequence: CASSFSGQGAAYGYTF.

This chain links TRBV7-9 with TRBJ2-2; a possible D gene is TRBD1 (5 bases). The CDR3 contains 14 residues. V lost 5 bases and J lost 5, with 12 bases in between. Per germline, CDR1 SEHNR and CDR2 FQNEAQ (reference sequence). The CDR3 reads CASSLKGRTGELFF. The DNA of the CDR3 is TGTGCCAGCAGCCTTAAGGGGCGGACCGGGGAGCTGTTTTTT.

The chain carries TRBV5-6 and TRBJ1-5, with D perhaps matching TRBD1 (5 bases). The V gene's germline CDR1 is SGHDT and CDR2 YYEEEE. V was trimmed by 1 base and J by 7 bases, leaving 12 bases between them. The CDR3 spans 14 residues. CDR3 in DNA: TGTGCCAGCAGCTTGTGGCGGGGGAACCAGCCCCAGCATTTT. Protein sequence: CASSLWRGNQPQHF.